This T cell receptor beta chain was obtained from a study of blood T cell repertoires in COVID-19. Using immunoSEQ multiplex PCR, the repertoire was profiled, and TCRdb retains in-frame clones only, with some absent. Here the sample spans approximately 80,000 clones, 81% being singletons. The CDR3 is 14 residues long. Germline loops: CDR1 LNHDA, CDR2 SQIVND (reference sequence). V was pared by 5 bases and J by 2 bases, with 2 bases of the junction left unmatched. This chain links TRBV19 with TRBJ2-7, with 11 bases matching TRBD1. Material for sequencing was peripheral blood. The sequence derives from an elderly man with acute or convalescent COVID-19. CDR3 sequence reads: CASSGTGGPYEQYF. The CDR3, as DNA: TGTGCCAGTAGTGGGACAGGGGGGCCCTACGAGCAGTACTTC.